The TCR beta chain under discussion was sequenced for a study of circulating and synovial CD4+ cells in juvenile arthritis (dated by TCRdb to the mid-2010s). Background on the whole study: TCRbeta CDR3 repertoires of circulating HLA-DR+ CD4 T cells, bulk blood CD4 T cells and synovial CD4 T cells were compared within each patient. Repertoire sequencing was performed with the aim of confirming enrichment of synovial clonotypes in a circulating synovial-like CD4 T cell subset. Study-wide conclusions, independent of this receptor: CPL and bulk blood CD4 samples differed in T cell genome counts by at least an order of magnitude, so sample-size effects were addressed. Synovial and circulating pathogenic-like lymphocyte repertoires were less diverse than bulk blood CD4 repertoires, with some CPL samples as oligoclonal as synovium. Circulating pathogenic-like lymphocytes clustered with synovial T cells and shared a substantially higher fraction of CDR3 sequences with synovium than bulk blood. Overlap with synovium increased with sequencing depth, so measured shared-clonotype fractions likely underestimated the full repertoire overlap. Traditional Vbeta family usage analysis did not detect the difference between circulating pathogenic-like lymphocytes and bulk blood T cells.

The library came from the immunoSEQ multiplex PCR assay. An external provider carried out the TCRbeta CDR3 sequencing as a commercial service. The original methods were these. The analyses used productive nucleotide sequences together with amino acid sequences obtained by in silico translation. Diversity was quantified by Renyi entropy over a range of alpha values, with sample size equalised by taking the median of 200 repeated subsamples. The distance between each pair of repertoires was calculated as one minus the Chao-modified Jaccard index, which corrects for under-sampling, and this distance was used for clustering. Frequency-weighted overlap with synovial clonotypes was computed at 200 sample sizes with 200 draws without replacement at each size, and the value at the size of the smaller sample was reported. TCRdb took over this immuneACCESS table, retaining in-frame rearrangements with V and J assigned. Such tables are incomplete; in checked studies, under half of the missing clones stem from an unresolved V gene, and the remainder is unexplained. V and J calls and clone size are those listed in that table; D and trimming were worked out from the DNA. Present in this sample are around 13,000 clones, 75% to 90% of which were seen just once. More than 3.5% of the sample goes to the ten largest clones.

The sequenced samples were obtained from patients with active juvenile idiopathic arthritis. Sorting was carried out immediately after cells were thawed, and dead cells were excluded with Live/Dead Fixable Near-IR Stain. From V the trimming removes 4 bases and from J it removes 2 bases, while the gene matches leave 2 bases of the junction unaccounted for. According to the germline V gene (reference sequence), CDR1 reads GTSNPN and CDR2 reads SVGIG. The CDR3 measures 13 amino acids from cysteine to phenylalanine. Only the CDR3 region is kept as DNA, spanning 39 bases read in frame from base 1. Concerning this clone itself: Its binding antigen is unknown. Base qualities are not at hand, and no much larger clone is one base apart.

The sequence derives from a human patient with juvenile idiopathic arthritis. Some clones in this sample may be carry-over from other donors' samples. Recombination connected TRBV30 to TRBJ1-5; 7 middle bases align to TRBD1. Sequencing was performed on CD4+ T cells from synovial fluid. The CDR3 here reads CAWTGQGNQPQHF. The DNA sequence is as follows: TGTGCCTGGACCGGACAGGGCAATCAGCCCCAGCATTTT.